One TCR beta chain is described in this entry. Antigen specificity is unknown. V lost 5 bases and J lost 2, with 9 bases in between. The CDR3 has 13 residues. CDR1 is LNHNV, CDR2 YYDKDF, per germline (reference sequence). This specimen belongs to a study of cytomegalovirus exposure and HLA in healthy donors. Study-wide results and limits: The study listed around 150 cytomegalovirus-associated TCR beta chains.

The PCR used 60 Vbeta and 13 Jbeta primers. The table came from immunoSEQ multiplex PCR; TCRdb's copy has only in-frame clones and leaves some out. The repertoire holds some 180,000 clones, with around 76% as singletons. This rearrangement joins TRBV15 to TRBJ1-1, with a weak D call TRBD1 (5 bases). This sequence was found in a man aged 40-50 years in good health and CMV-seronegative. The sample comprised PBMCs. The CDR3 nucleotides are TGTGCCACCAGCCTCAGGGTAAACACTGAAGCTTTCTTT. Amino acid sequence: CATSLRVNTEAFF.